The clone carrying this T cell receptor (beta chain) was recorded a few times. Its antigen is undetermined. TCR beta cDNA libraries included unique molecular identifiers. Each CDR3 protein gets one entry after TCRdb re-called the PCR reads with MiXCR. The table has 450,000 to 650,000 distinct CDR3 sequences, roughly 40% seen once. CDR3 length equals 13 residues. Trimming pared 6 bases from V and 8 bases from J, leaving 14 bases between. Germline V CDR1 and CDR2: MNHEY, SVGEGT. The data are from a study of post-analysis software for immune sequencing data. Study as a whole: The patients showed relapsing-remitting, secondary progressive and progressive-relapsing multiple sclerosis courses.

General study points: When patients were compared with controls, five TRBV segments were more frequent, TRBV5-6, TRBV5-1 and TRBV20-1 among them.

The J gene is TRBJ2-1, the V gene TRBV6-2 or TRBV6-3, with a possible D match to TRBD2 (5 bases). Sequencing was done on a sample of blood. The receptor comes from a girl aged 10 to 17 with multiple sclerosis. The CDR3: CASSPLGVDEQFF. The CDR3 nucleotides are TGTGCCAGCAGCCCTCTCGGGGTAGATGAGCAGTTCTTC.